These 27 T cell receptor beta chains share one sample of origin, sequenced in a study of CD8+ T cells in alopecia areata. Treatment meaning: oral pan-JAK inhibitor, 5-10 mg twice daily. Extracted from the samples, RNA was reverse transcribed into cDNA to serve as the sequencing template. TCRdb's copy holds only in-frame clones and misses some; the assay was immunoSEQ multiplex PCR. The table has fewer than 200,000 clones, about 54% seen once. The sample consisted of CD4+ T cells sorted from blood, taken at approximately week 56, from a patient treated with tofacitinib. These receptors all come from a human donor with alopecia areata.

This clone came up a few times. The gene calls are TRBV29-1 and TRBJ1-5; D call uncertain. Between the trimmed V and J ends, which lost 4 bases and 6 bases, there was a span of 19 bases. Germline V lookup: CDR1 SQVTM, CDR2 ANQGSEA. The CDR3 runs 15 residues. The chain's CDR3 is CSVGFGFGKGQPQHF. The CDR3 nucleotides are TGCAGCGTTGGATTTGGCTTCGGGAAAGGTCAGCCCCAGCATTTT.

A few counts support this clone. The junction departs from the called germline gene at one end, perhaps through a read error. The rearrangement joins TRBV10-3 to TRBJ2-1; 10 positions agree with TRBD2. The CDR3 spans 17 residues. In germline, CDR1 is ENHRY, CDR2 SYGVKD. Here the CDR3 DNA reads TGTGCCATCAGTGAGCCCGGCGGGACTAGCGCCTATAATGAGCAGTTCTTC. Residues: CAISEPGGTSAYNEQFF.

This chain joins TRBV7-9 and TRBJ1-2, with a tentative D call TRBD1 (5 bases). V lost 1 base and J lost 7, with 16 bases in between. The CDR3 covers 15 residues. CDR1 SEHNR and CDR2 FQNEAQ come from the germline V gene (reference sequence). CDR3 bases: TGTGCCAGCAGCTTAGAGGTCTTGGACATCGGTGGCTACACCTTC. Encoded protein: CASSLEVLDIGGYTF.

Written as DNA, the CDR3 is TGTGCCAGCACCCAACGGAATGAGCAGTTCTTC. Its protein is CASTQRNEQFF. The chain is built from TRBV5-6 and TRBJ2-1; the D is unclear. Germline-derived CDR1 and CDR2 are SGHDT and YYEEEE. Between the trimmed V and J ends, which lost 6 bases and 7 bases, there was a span of 8 bases. The CDR3 is 11 residues long.

The V and J genes are TRBV6-1 and TRBJ1-5; D is unresolved. Germline CDR1 MNHNS, CDR2 SASEGT. With 4 bases removed from V and 2 bases from J, the gap between germline ends came to 9 bases. This CDR3 contains 14 residues. CDR3 nucleotides: TGTGCCAGCAGTGTCGATGGAGGCAATCAGCCCCAGCATTTT. Its translation is CASSVDGGNQPQHF.

This clone was seen a handful of times. The chain carries TRBV29-1 and TRBJ2-5; D may be TRBD1 (5 bases). The germline gives CDR1 SQVTM, CDR2 ANQGSEA. Trimming pared 7 bases from V and 2 bases from J, leaving 14 bases between. The length of the CDR3 is 13 residues. CDR3 residues: CSAPLPGQETQYF. In DNA, the CDR3 is TGCAGCGCCCCTCTTCCAGGGCAAGAGACCCAGTACTTC.

The rearrangement uses TRBV5-1 and TRBJ1-4; D remains ambiguous. V lost 4 bases and J 1 base, leaving 11 bases between the germline ends. Germline V gene sequence: CDR1 SGHRS, CDR2 YFSETQ. The CDR3 is 15 amino acids. The CDR3 coding sequence is TGCGCCAGCAGCGGCGGCGGAGGAACTAATGAAAAACTGTTTTTT. Translation: CASSGGGGTNEKLFF.

This clone has only a few counts. The rearrangement uses TRBV28 and TRBJ2-2; D possibly corresponds to TRBD1 (5 bases). This CDR3 has 14 residues. Germline values: CDR1 MDHEN, CDR2 SYDVKM. With 10 bases removed from V and 6 bases from J, the gap between germline ends came to 18 bases. The CDR3 DNA is TGTGCCACCTCAGGGTGGGGATCCGCCGGGGAGCTGTTTTTT. The encoded protein is CATSGWGSAGELFF.

This clone has more than one count but fewer than ten. The V gene is TRBV14, the J gene TRBJ2-7, with D perhaps given as TRBD1 or TRBD2 (6 bases each). Germline V gene data show CDR1 as SGHDN and CDR2 as FVKESK. V shed 4 bases and J shed 0 bases, with 22 bases lying between them. The CDR3 loop spans 18 amino acids. The CDR3 protein is CASSRGESGHHDSYEQYF. The CDR3 DNA sequence: TGTGCCAGCAGCCGGGGGGAGTCGGGACATCACGACTCCTACGAGCAGTACTTC.

The CDR3: CSVGGIGQPQHF. CDR3 nucleotide sequence: TGCAGCGTTGGGGGGATCGGTCAGCCCCAGCATTTT. This chain links TRBV29-1 with TRBJ1-5; the D gene is possibly TRBD1 (5 bases). Trimming took 4 bases from V and 6 from J, leaving 10 bases between them. Germline CDR1 and CDR2: SQVTM and ANQGSEA. This CDR3 is built from 12 residues.

The chain has TRBV4-1 and TRBJ2-3; D not certain. This CDR3 region has 17 residues. From germline, CDR1 is MGHRA and CDR2 YSYEKL. Between the trimmed V and J ends, which lost 0 bases and 4 bases, there was a span of 17 bases. In DNA, the CDR3 is TGCGCCAGCAGCCAAGATCGAACTCCTCTAAGTCCAGATACGCAGTATTTT. It codes for CASSQDRTPLSPDTQYF.

The gene calls are TRBV5-4 and TRBJ2-3, with a tentative D call TRBD2 (7 bases). V lost 4 bases, J lost 2 bases, and 14 bases lay in between. CDR3 length: 15 residues. CDR1 is SGHNT, CDR2 YYREEE, per germline (reference sequence). The CDR3 reads CASSDAGAITDTQYF. Here the CDR3 DNA reads TGTGCCAGCAGCGATGCGGGGGCCATCACAGATACGCAGTATTTT.

This clone occurred a few times. This chain connects TRBV2 to TRBJ2-3, with 8 positions matching TRBD2. CDR1 and CDR2 from the germline V gene are SNHLY and FYNNEI. The CDR3 length is 16 residues. The V segment lost 5 bases and the J segment 1 base; nucleotides outside the gene matches: 8. CDR3 nucleotide sequence: TGTGCCAGCAGTCCTACTAGCGGAAGACGCACAGATACGCAGTATTTT. Translating it yields CASSPTSGRRTDTQYF.

This clone was seen a few times. The chain links TRBV30 to TRBJ2-1, with D perhaps matching TRBD2 (6 bases). The CDR3 consists of 11 residues. The germline CDR1 and CDR2 sequences are GTSNPN and SVGIG (reference sequence). V was clipped by 6 bases and J by 7 bases, with 10 bases between them. In DNA, the CDR3 is TGTGCCTGTTCGACTAGGAATGAGCAGTTCTTC. This sequence encodes CACSTRNEQFF.

The chain uses TRBV9 and TRBJ2-2; D assignment may be TRBD1 or TRBD2 (5 bases each). Germline V gene data show CDR1 as SGDLS and CDR2 as YYNGEE. V was cut by 4 bases and J by 0 bases, with 7 bases left in between. The CDR3 covers 14 residues. The CDR3 DNA reads as TGTGCCAGCAGCTGGGGGACGAACACCGGGGAGCTGTTTTTT. It yields the protein CASSWGTNTGELFF.

J is TRBJ1-2 and V is TRBV7-2; TRBD1 is a possible D gene (5 bases). The CDR3 has 13 residues. The ends were cut back, 5 bases at V and 7 bases at J, with 14 bases in the middle. In germline, CDR1 is SGHTA, CDR2 FQGNSA. The CDR3 nucleotides are TGTGCCAGCAGCCCCGGCAGGGAGGCTGGCTACACCTTC. It codes for CASSPGREAGYTF.

The V and J genes are TRBV28 and TRBJ1-5; D remains unclear. V shed 3 bases and J shed 1 base, with 7 bases lying between them. Germline V gene data show CDR1 as MDHEN and CDR2 as SYDVKM. This CDR3 has 14 residues. This CDR3 reads CASSFQSSNQPQHF. CDR3 nucleotide sequence: TGTGCCAGCAGTTTTCAGTCCAGCAATCAGCCCCAGCATTTT. The entire variable domain, with the rest obtained from reference TRBV28 and TRBJ1-5, is as follows: DVKVTQSSRYLVKRTGEKVFLECVQDMDHENMFWYRQDPGLGLRLIYFSYDVKMKEKGDIPEGYSVSREKKERFSLILESASTNQTSMYLCASSFQSSNQPQHFGDGTRLSIL.

The chain couples TRBV5-6 to TRBJ2-4, with TRBD1 matching 9 bases. From germline, CDR1 is SGHDT and CDR2 YYEEEE. V gave up 1 base and J gave up 1 base; unmatched junction bases: 6. The CDR3 has 17 amino acids. CDR3 nucleotide sequence: TGTGCCAGCAGCTTGACGGGACAGGGAGTGGCCAAAAACATTCAGTACTTC. It codes for CASSLTGQGVAKNIQYF.

V usage is TRBV30 and J usage is TRBJ1-2, with D unresolved. The V gene's germline CDR1 is GTSNPN and CDR2 SVGIG (reference sequence). V dropped 4 bases and J dropped 8 bases, with 14 bases sitting between them. CDR3 length equals 12 residues. The CDR3 reads CAWTGGPGGYTF. Here the CDR3 DNA reads TGTGCCTGGACAGGCGGGCCTGGGGGCTACACCTTC.

In DNA form, the CDR3 reads TGTGCCAGCTCACGGGGACTTACTTCTTACGAGCAGTACTTC. Its protein product is CASSRGLTSYEQYF. V usage is TRBV18 and J usage is TRBJ2-7; weak D call: TRBD2 (6 bases). The V gene's germline CDR1 is KGHSH and CDR2 LQKENI. The CDR3 is 14 amino acids. Deletions cut 4 bases from V and 4 bases from J, with 14 bases between.

The chain carries TRBV5-6 and TRBJ2-7; tentatively, D is TRBD1 (6 bases). Trimming took 0 bases from V and 1 from J, leaving 11 bases between them. The germline CDR1 and CDR2 sequences are SGHDT and YYEEEE. The length of the CDR3 is 15 residues. CDR3 in DNA: TGTGCCAGCAGCTTGGCAGGGGCTGATTCCTACGAGCAGTACTTC. This gives the protein CASSLAGADSYEQYF.

The rearrangement joins TRBV2 to TRBJ2-3; D is ambiguous. V dropped 0 bases and J dropped 6 bases, with 10 bases sitting between them. The CDR3 runs to 14 residues. Germline V gives CDR1 SNHLY, CDR2 FYNNEI. CDR3 DNA: TGTGCCAGCAGTGAAGCCTCCTTTTTGGATACGCAGTATTTT. As protein: CASSEASFLDTQYF.

The J gene is TRBJ1-1, the V gene TRBV14; 7 bases agree with TRBD1. Germline values: CDR1 SGHDN, CDR2 FVKESK. V shed 4 bases, J shed 10 bases, and the junction held 12 bases outside the gene matches. This CDR3 is built from 14 residues. The CDR3 bases are TGTGCCAGCAGCCCCTTCGGGGGGGACAGAGGAGCTTTCTTT. This sequence encodes CASSPFGGDRGAFF.

This clone has just a few counts. The chain carries TRBV6-6 and TRBJ1-6, with 7 bases matching TRBD1. Germline assignment: CDR1 MNHNY and CDR2 SVGAGI (reference sequence). This CDR3 contains 14 residues. The trim removed 6 bases at V and 7 bases at J, leaving 6 bases unmatched. CDR3 sequence reads: CASSYTGENSPLHF. The CDR3 DNA reads as TGTGCCAGCAGCTATACAGGGGAAAATTCACCCCTCCACTTT.

A word on this clone: Other nucleotide sequences from this sample produce the same CDR3. The chain links TRBV20-1 to TRBJ2-7; the D gene is possibly TRBD1 (6 bases). The germline V gene has CDR1 DFQATT and CDR2 SNEGSKA (reference sequence). The germline V and J ends were trimmed by 3 bases and 3 bases, with 6 bases remaining between them. This CDR3 spans 11 amino acids. This CDR3 is CSARDSYEQYF. The CDR3, as DNA: TGCAGTGCTAGGGACAGCTACGAGCAGTACTTC.

The chain links TRBV27 to TRBJ1-1; 11 bases are shared with TRBD1. CDR1 is MNHEY, CDR2 SMNVEV, per germline (reference sequence). The CDR3 has 18 residues. Losses at the gene ends were 5 bases for V and 0 bases for J; bases not matched to a gene: 11. The CDR3 is CASSPRTGGPFMNTEAFF. CDR3 bases: TGTGCCAGCAGTCCCAGGACAGGGGGCCCTTTCATGAACACTGAAGCTTTCTTT.

This rearrangement joins TRBV4-2 to TRBJ2-5, with TRBD2 matching 10 bases. Germline CDR1 and CDR2: LGHNA and YNFKEQ. The V segment lost 4 bases and the J segment 4 bases; nucleotides outside the gene matches: 6. The CDR3 is made up of 15 amino acids. The CDR3 DNA sequence: TGTGCCAGCAGCCTAAGCGGGGGGGCCTTAGAGACCCAGTACTTC. It is translated as CASSLSGGALETQYF.